The TCR beta chain under discussion was sequenced for a study of TIL therapy for anti-PD-1-resistant metastatic lung cancer. Study-level information: Progressing patients received lymphodepletion, expanded TIL infusion and IL-2. By whole-exome sequencing, median non-synonymous tumor mutation burden was roughly 1.6 mutations per megabase. Points from the study as a whole: Infused TIL clonotypes partially replaced the baseline blood repertoire, then decayed over months.

Points on this clone: Its antigen is unidentified.

Time point given: pre-treatment sample, taken before nivolumab and TIL therapy. Patients were adults with stage 4 NSCLC. Sequencing used immunoSEQ v3. Produced via immunoSEQ multiplex PCR; TCRdb's table is partial and in-frame only. The sample lists roughly 57,000 clones, 80% to 90% occurring once. Sequenced here: blood, sampled at baseline. This sequence was found in a person between 25 and 79 years old with non-small cell lung cancer.

The CDR3 DNA is TGTGCCAGCAGGCCTTGGGTTACAGGGGCGAGTGAGCAGTTCTTC. Translation gives CASRPWVTGASEQFF. V usage is TRBV7-2 and J usage is TRBJ2-1, with 7 bases lining up with TRBD1. In germline, CDR1 is SGHTA, CDR2 FQGNSA. V was clipped by 6 bases and J by 9 bases; unmatched bases: 14. The CDR3 length is 15 residues.